The 19 T cell receptor beta chains listed next were all sequenced from one sample in a study of shared clonotypes between healthy human individuals. Data came from immunoSEQ multiplex PCR; TCRdb stores just in-frame clones and leaves some out. The table lists some 500,000 clones, roughly 95% of them singletons, with around 0.066% in the top ten. The specimen was naive CD4+ T cells sorted from blood. Documented subset: CD45RA+ positively selected. The receptors originated from a woman under 40 in good health.

The chain is built from TRBV7-9 and TRBJ2-1; D might be TRBD2 (7 bases). Germline V CDR1 and CDR2: SEHNR, FQNEAQ (reference sequence). The V end lost 5 bases, the J end lost 4 bases, and 12 bases lay between the germline ends. This CDR3 comprises 14 residues. The CDR3: CASSTGRGYNEQFF. The CDR3 DNA reads TGTGCCAGCAGCACAGGGAGGGGATACAATGAGCAGTTCTTC.

This chain joins TRBV18 and TRBJ2-7; perhaps TRBD1 as D (6 bases). The germline V and J ends were trimmed by 2 bases and 4 bases, with 9 bases remaining between them. This CDR3 region has 13 residues. CDR1 is KGHSH and CDR2 is LQKENI in the germline V gene. The CDR3 reads CASSPWQGYEQYF. The DNA for the CDR3 is TGTGCCAGCTCACCATGGCAGGGGTACGAGCAGTACTTC.

CDR3 region: CASSPWDSSNQPQHF. In DNA form, the CDR3 reads TGTGCCAGCAGCCCCTGGGACAGTAGCAATCAGCCCCAGCATTTT. This sequence joins TRBV21-1 and TRBJ1-5; the D call in the table, TRBD1, was not verified against the DNA. TRBV21-1 is a listed pseudogene. CDR3 length: 15 amino acids.

J is TRBJ1-2 and V is TRBV18; tentative D call: TRBD1 (6 bases). CDR3 length: 14 amino acids. Germline V gene data show CDR1 as KGHSH and CDR2 as LQKENI. V dropped 1 base and J dropped 6 bases, with 12 bases sitting between them. The CDR3 is CASSPRGTWDGYTF. The CDR3 coding sequence is TGTGCCAGCTCACCACGAGGGACATGGGATGGCTACACCTTC. The whole variable domain, remainder taken from reference TRBV18 and TRBJ1-2, is NAGVMQNPRHLVRRRGQEARLRCSPMKGHSHVYWYRQLPEEGLKFMVYLQKENIIDESGMPKERFSAEFPKEGPSILRIQQVVRGDSAAYFCASSPRGTWDGYTFGSGTRLTVV.

The V and J genes are TRBV5-1 and TRBJ1-1; D may be TRBD1 (5 bases). The CDR3 totals 15 residues. Trimming pared 0 bases from V and 4 bases from J, leaving 13 bases between. Germline V gene sequence: CDR1 SGHRS, CDR2 YFSETQ. The CDR3 nucleotides read TGCGCCAGCAGCTTGGAGAGGGGCTGGGGCACTGAAGCTTTCTTT. The encoded protein is CASSLERGWGTEAFF.

V and J are TRBV6-1 and TRBJ2-6; the D gene is possibly TRBD1 (6 bases). Germline assignment: CDR1 MNHNS and CDR2 SASEGT. This CDR3 has 17 amino acids. Deletions cut 1 base from V and 0 bases from J, with 10 bases between. CDR3 residues: CASSEGTAFSGANVLTF. Here the CDR3 DNA reads TGTGCCAGCAGTGAAGGGACAGCCTTCTCTGGGGCCAACGTCCTGACTTTC.

The gene calls are TRBV19 and TRBJ2-7; no clear D. Germline V gene lookup returns CDR1 LNHDA and CDR2 SQIVND (reference sequence). With 4 bases removed from V and 5 bases from J, the gap between germline ends came to 15 bases. The CDR3 runs to 14 residues. CDR3 sequence: CASSTPTRPHEQYF. The CDR3 region has the DNA TGTGCCAGTAGTACCCCGACCCGACCCCACGAGCAGTACTTC.

CDR3 in amino acids: CASSGAGPVNIQYF. As DNA, the CDR3 is TGTGCCAGCAGTGGGGCGGGCCCGGTTAACATTCAGTACTTC. This sequence joins TRBV27 and TRBJ2-4; D might be TRBD1 or TRBD2, each matching 5 bases. V was pared by 5 bases and J by 7 bases, with 15 bases between. This CDR3 has 14 residues. Germline values: CDR1 MNHEY, CDR2 SMNVEV (reference sequence).

This clone was seen only a few times. The chain carries TRBV7-9 and TRBJ2-5; TRBD2 agrees at 10 bases. Germline CDR1 reads SEHNR; CDR2 reads FQNEAQ (reference sequence). CDR3 length: 15 residues. After removal of 7 bases from V and 5 bases from J, the junction contained 10 bases not matched to a gene. Written as DNA, the CDR3 is TGTGCCAGCATCCCAGCGGGAGGGCGGCGGGAGACCCAGTACTTC. Protein sequence: CASIPAGGRRETQYF.

The gene calls are TRBV7-9 and TRBJ1-4, with 8 positions matching TRBD1. The CDR3 runs 14 residues. Germline CDR1 reads SEHNR; CDR2 reads FQNEAQ (reference sequence). The ends lost 5 bases at V and 7 bases at J; junction bases unmatched: 6. The chain's CDR3 is CASSIGQGGEKLFF. The CDR3 coding sequence is TGTGCCAGCAGCATCGGACAGGGAGGTGAAAAACTGTTTTTT.

V is TRBV7-2 and J is TRBJ2-2; TRBD2 is a possible D gene (5 bases). V was cut by 3 bases and J by 3 bases, with 11 bases left in between. The CDR3 length is 15 residues. In germline, CDR1 is SGHTA, CDR2 FQGNSA. CDR3 bases: TGTGCCAGCAGCTTGTGGCAGAGGGACACCGGGGAGCTGTTTTTT. Translation: CASSLWQRDTGELFF.

A single count supports this clone. The chain combines TRBV6-6 with TRBJ2-3, with unresolved D. The V end lost 6 bases, the J end lost 2 bases, and 15 bases lay between the germline ends. This CDR3 region has 15 residues. CDR1 and CDR2 from the germline V gene are MNHNY and SVGAGI (reference sequence). CDR3 in amino acids: CASSDPPAITDTQYF. As DNA, the CDR3 is TGTGCCAGCAGCGATCCTCCGGCTATCACAGATACGCAGTATTTT.

The V and J genes are TRBV5-1 and TRBJ2-1; TRBD1 matches 8 bases. CDR3 length: 15 residues. Looked up from germline, CDR1 is SGHRS and CDR2 is YFSETQ. Trimming cost V 0 bases and J 7 bases; bases outside gene matches: 6. The CDR3: CASSLAGDRTNEQFF. In DNA, the CDR3 is TGCGCCAGCAGCTTGGCAGGGGACAGGACTAATGAGCAGTTCTTC.

This clone occurred once. V is TRBV7-2 and J is TRBJ1-1; D ambiguous. Trimming took off 1 base at V and 8 bases at J, with 8 bases between the two ends. Germline V gives CDR1 SGHTA, CDR2 FQGNSA. The CDR3 runs to 12 residues. The CDR3 spells CASSLVGVEAFF. The DNA of the CDR3 is TGTGCCAGCAGCTTAGTTGGGGTGGAAGCTTTCTTT.

V gene TRBV2 combines with J gene TRBJ2-1, with 10 bases matching TRBD1. This CDR3 region has 17 residues. Per the germline V gene, CDR1 is SNHLY and CDR2 is FYNNEI. Losses at the gene ends were 10 bases for V and 7 bases for J; bases not matched to a gene: 19. The CDR3 bases are TGTGCCACTGGATCCGAATCCTACCGGGACAGGGGAAATGAGCAGTTCTTC. Translating it yields CATGSESYRDRGNEQFF.

This sequence joins TRBV4-1 and TRBJ2-7; 9 nucleotides match TRBD1. Trimming cost V 3 bases and J 7 bases; bases outside gene matches: 7. The germline V gene encodes CDR1 MGHRA and CDR2 YSYEKL. The CDR3 loop spans 14 amino acids. CDR3 coding DNA: TGCGCCAGCAGCCATCCGGGACAGGGCGGGGAGCAGTACTTC. Its translation is CASSHPGQGGEQYF.

This chain connects TRBV6-6 to TRBJ2-2, with D perhaps TRBD1 (6 bases). Between the trimmed V and J ends, which lost 2 bases and 6 bases, there was a span of 13 bases. Germline CDR1 and CDR2: MNHNY and SVGAGI (reference sequence). The CDR3 totals 15 residues. Written as DNA, the CDR3 is TGTGCCAGCAGTTACGAAGGCAGGGGAGCCGGGGAGCTGTTTTTT. Encoded protein: CASSYEGRGAGELFF.

The chain uses TRBV28 and TRBJ2-7; TRBD1 matches 9 bases. CDR1 MDHEN and CDR2 SYDVKM come from the germline V gene. CDR3 length: 15 residues. Trimming at V came to 2 bases and at J to 9 bases, leaving 11 bases not matched to a gene. The CDR3 DNA follows: TGTGCCAGCAGTTTACCCGGGACAGGGTTATCGGTGCAGTACTTC. It is translated as CASSLPGTGLSVQYF. Using reference TRBV28 and TRBJ2-7 for the parts outside the CDR3, the full variable domain is DVKVTQSSRYLVKRTGEKVFLECVQDMDHENMFWYRQDPGLGLRLIYFSYDVKMKEKGDIPEGYSVSREKKERFSLILESASTNQTSMYLCASSLPGTGLSVQYFGPGTRLTVT.

V usage is TRBV7-9 and J usage is TRBJ2-7; possible D gene TRBD1, 6 bases. With 5 bases removed from V and 5 bases from J, the gap between germline ends came to 16 bases. CDR1 is SEHNR and CDR2 is FQNEAQ in the germline V gene (reference sequence). The CDR3 sequence is 14 residues long. The CDR3 DNA reads TGTGCCAGCAGCCCCAAGGGGGTGATTCACGAGCAGTACTTC. It codes for CASSPKGVIHEQYF.